These 17 T cell receptor beta chains came from one sample sequenced in a study of regulatory T cells in long-lasting Graves disease. The time point denotes: newly diagnosed GD, antithyroid drugs for less than 3 months. There was RNA extracted from PBMCs, and the TCR library was made from it. Arm-PCR of CDR3 regions with iRepertoire HTBI primers generated TCR beta libraries. TCRdb fed the multiplex PCR reads into MiXCR, producing one record per CDR3 protein. The sample records almost 450,000 distinct CDR3 sequences, approximately 16% being singletons. The same sample was also studied in work on T cells in Graves' hyperthyroidism and ophthalmopathy.

The material was peripheral blood mononuclear cells (PBMCs), obtained at new diagnosis, from a patient treated with antithyroid drugs. The receptors stem from a woman aged 25-40 years with Graves disease.

This clonotype was found many times. V is TRBV28 and J is TRBJ2-7; either TRBD1 or TRBD2 may supply D (7 bases each). The CDR3 runs 13 residues. V was trimmed by 5 bases and J by 5 bases, leaving 13 bases between them. Germline loops: CDR1 MDHEN, CDR2 SYDVKM. The DNA for the CDR3 is TGTGCCAGCAGTGGACCAGGGGGGGACGAGCAGTACTTC. Amino acids: CASSGPGGDEQYF.

The table lists this clonotype with many counts. J is TRBJ1-1 and V is TRBV27; D might be TRBD1 (5 bases). The V and J ends lost 6 bases and 7 bases respectively, with 9 bases between them. This CDR3 region has 11 residues. Germline V gene lookup returns CDR1 MNHEY and CDR2 SMNVEV (reference sequence). The CDR3 region has the DNA TGTGCCAGCAGCATAGGACATGAAGCTTTCTTT. Residues: CASSIGHEAFF.

The rearrangement links TRBV5-1 to TRBJ2-7; TRBD1 matches 7 bases. J gave up 3 bases and V 1 base, and 10 bases lay outside the gene matches. CDR1 and CDR2 (germline): SGHRS, YFSETQ. CDR3 length equals 16 residues. In DNA form, the CDR3 reads TGCGCCAGCAGCTTGTTCGAAGGACAGGCAAGCTACGAGCAGTACTTC. This translates into CASSLFEGQASYEQYF.

Comment on this clonotype: Likely a read error: the CDR3 ends without its conserved phenylalanine or tryptophan. V gene TRBV16 combines with J gene TRBJ1-1; 9 bases map to TRBD1. Germline CDR1 and CDR2: KGHSY and FQNENV. The V segment lost 7 bases and the J segment 8 bases; nucleotides outside the gene matches: 8. The CDR3 covers 13 residues. The CDR3 loop is CASTRSGQGEAFS. CDR3 DNA sequence: TGTGCCAGCACACGGAGCGGACAGGGGGAAGCTTTCTCT.

This clonotype has a count of ten or more. The chain links TRBV7-6 to TRBJ2-3, with D possibly TRBD2 on 6 matching bases. CDR1 is SGHVS and CDR2 is FNYEAQ in the germline V gene. There are 14 residues in the CDR3. V lost 6 bases and J lost 3, with 13 bases in between. CDR3 sequence: CASSARDSTDTQYF. The CDR3 DNA follows: TGTGCCAGCAGTGCCCGGGACTCTACAGATACGCAGTATTTT. Filled out from reference TRBV7-6 and TRBJ2-3, the complete variable domain reads GAGVSQSPRYKVTKRGQDVALRCDPISGHVSLYWYRQALGQGPEFLTYFNYEAQQDKSGLPNDRFSAERPEGSISTLTIQRTEQRDSAMYRCASSARDSTDTQYFGPGTRLTVL.

This clonotype was counted ten times or more. V is TRBV12-5 and J is TRBJ2-3; D call uncertain. This CDR3 has 12 residues. CDR1 and CDR2 from the germline V gene are LGHNT and FRNRAP. V lost 2 bases and J 4 bases, leaving 4 bases between the germline ends. The CDR3 protein is CASGLMSDTQYF. CDR3 DNA: TGTGCTAGTGGTTTGATGTCAGATACGCAGTATTTT.

This clonotype was observed a few times. The CDR3 is CATSRGGGGPVDEQFF. Written as DNA, the CDR3 is TGTGCCACCAGCAGAGGGGGGGGAGGGCCGGTAGATGAGCAGTTCTTC. The gene calls are TRBV15 and TRBJ2-1; 7 bases agree with TRBD2. The CDR3 is made up of 16 amino acids. V trimming: 1 base; J trimming: 8 bases; junction bases outside the gene matches: 11. Germline CDR1 reads LNHNV; CDR2 reads YYDKDF (reference sequence).

This clonotype occurred a few times. This sequence joins TRBV5-1 and TRBJ1-2, with D perhaps matching TRBD1 (6 bases). V was pared by 4 bases and J by 4 bases, with 17 bases between. Germline-derived CDR1 and CDR2 are SGHRS and YFSETQ. The CDR3 loop spans 15 amino acids. CDR3 coding DNA: TGCGCCAGCAGCCAAAATAGGGGGGAATCCTATGGCTACACCTTC. This gives the protein CASSQNRGESYGYTF.

In this sample, this clonotype turned up many times. J is TRBJ1-3 and V is TRBV30; possible D gene TRBD1, 5 bases. The CDR3 has 14 residues. The germline gives CDR1 GTSNPN, CDR2 SVGIG (reference sequence). The V end was cut by 6 bases, the J end by 2 bases, with 14 bases between. DNA of the CDR3: TGTGCCTGCAAGACCAGGGTGACTGGAAACACCATATATTTT. It specifies CACKTRVTGNTIYF. Full variable domain (rest looked up from reference TRBV30 and TRBJ1-3): SQTIHQWPATLVQPVGSPLSLECTVEGTSNPNLYWYRQAAGRGLQLLFYSVGIGQISSEVPQNLSASRPQDRQFILSSKKLLLSDSGFYLCACKTRVTGNTIYFGEGSWLTVV.

This clonotype was seen only a few times. The genes are TRBV19 and TRBJ1-2, with D tentatively TRBD1 (6 bases). This CDR3 spans 14 amino acids. Germline V gives CDR1 LNHDA, CDR2 SQIVND (reference sequence). The V end lost 6 bases, the J end lost 0 bases, and 11 bases lay between the germline ends. The DNA of the CDR3 is TGTGCCAGTAGAATGGACAGCTCTAACTATGGCTACACCTTC. It encodes CASRMDSSNYGYTF.

This clonotype appeared a single time. V gene TRBV7-9 combines with J gene TRBJ2-7; D remains unclear. Germline V gives CDR1 SEHNR, CDR2 FQNEAQ (reference sequence). Between the trimmed V and J ends, which lost 7 bases and 2 bases, there was a span of 15 bases. This CDR3 is 14 amino acids long. In DNA, the CDR3 is TGTGCCAGCAACCAAGGGCGCGGCGCCTACGAGCAGTACTTC. Protein product: CASNQGRGAYEQYF.

This clonotype was detected a few times. This is likely an artifact of a read error, given a far larger clone one base away. The gene calls are TRBV27 and TRBJ2-5; 9 bases map to TRBD1. Looked up from germline, CDR1 is MNHEY and CDR2 is SMNVEV (reference sequence). The CDR3 has 16 amino acids. V shed 4 bases and J 11 bases; nucleotides not matched to a gene: 17. The DNA for the CDR3 is TGTGCCAGCAGTTCAACAGGGGGCTACTCCTACAATGAGCAGTACTTC. Its translation: CASSSTGGYSYNEQYF.

The genes are TRBV5-1 and TRBJ2-1; D is possibly TRBD2 (5 bases). The CDR3 totals 15 residues. Trimming stripped 4 bases from V and 4 bases from J, with 15 bases between. CDR1 SGHRS and CDR2 YFSETQ come from the germline V gene. The CDR3 spells CASSLTEAVYNEQFF. The CDR3 DNA reads as TGCGCCAGCAGCCTAACGGAAGCGGTTTACAATGAGCAGTTCTTC.

Ten or more counts support this clonotype. V and J are TRBV4-1 and TRBJ2-5; no firm D call. Germline CDR1 MGHRA, CDR2 YSYEKL. Trimming shortened V by 0 bases and J by 5 bases, and 13 bases separated the two germline ends. The length of the CDR3 is 15 residues. CDR3 amino acids: CASSQDFARSETQYF. DNA of the CDR3: TGCGCCAGCAGCCAAGATTTTGCTAGATCGGAGACCCAGTACTTC.

This clonotype has a handful of counts. The DNA of the CDR3 is TGTGCCAGCAGCCCAATAGCGGGACCTTACTACGAGCAGTACTTC. Its translation: CASSPIAGPYYEQYF. The V call is TRBV7-9, the J call TRBJ2-7, with TRBD2 matching 8 bases. CDR3 size: 15 residues. V lost 5 bases to trimming and J lost 3 bases; unmatched junction nucleotides: 9. Germline CDR1 SEHNR, CDR2 FQNEAQ (reference sequence).

Many counts were recorded for this clonotype. V is TRBV28 and J is TRBJ1-6; D gene uncertain. Trimming shortened V by 10 bases and J by 0 bases, and 13 bases separated the two germline ends. This CDR3 contains 15 residues. CDR1 and CDR2 from the germline V gene are MDHEN and SYDVKM. This CDR3 reads CAIRRSSSYNSPLHF. In nucleotides, the CDR3 is TGTGCCATACGCCGCTCGAGCTCCTATAATTCACCCCTCCACTTT.

As concerns this clonotype: A read error is possible here, since a much larger clone lies one base away. The V call is TRBV11-2, the J call TRBJ1-2; 10 positions agree with TRBD1. The CDR3 is 14 amino acids. From germline, CDR1 is SGHAT and CDR2 FQNNGV. CDR3 sequence reads: CASSYGQGDYGCTF. CDR3 DNA: TGTGCCAGCAGCTACGGACAGGGGGACTATGGCTGCACCTTC. The complete variable domain, with remaining parts taken from reference TRBV11-2 and TRBJ1-2, reads EAGVAQSPRYKIIEKRQSVAFWCNPISGHATLYWYQQILGQGPKLLIQFQNNGVVDDSQLPKDRFSAERLKGVDSTLKIQPAKLEDSAVYLCASSYGQGDYGCTFGSGTRLTVV.